This T cell receptor beta chain was identified in a study of blood T cells in healthy people across ages. General study results and limits: Greater diversity and more naive CD4+ cells were seen in long-lived donors than in aged donors.

The CDR3 contains 14 residues. Germline values: CDR1 MNHEY, CDR2 SVGEGT. With 3 bases removed from V and 2 bases from J, the gap between germline ends came to 9 bases. On this clonotype itself: No antigen is known for it.

A second 7 to 11 cycle PCR used barcoded and J-beta primers. In TCRdb, the 5' RACE reads were re-called with MiXCR into one record per CDR3 protein. The repertoire holds 1.5 million or so distinct CDR3 sequences, with roughly two fifths as singletons. V usage is TRBV6-2 or TRBV6-3 and J usage is TRBJ2-3; perhaps TRBD1 as D (6 bases). The sample was blood. This clonotype originated in a woman aged 18-35 years in good health. Here the CDR3 DNA reads TGTGCCAGCAGTTATTGGACAGTCACAGATACGCAGTATTTT. Translation gives CASSYWTVTDTQYF.